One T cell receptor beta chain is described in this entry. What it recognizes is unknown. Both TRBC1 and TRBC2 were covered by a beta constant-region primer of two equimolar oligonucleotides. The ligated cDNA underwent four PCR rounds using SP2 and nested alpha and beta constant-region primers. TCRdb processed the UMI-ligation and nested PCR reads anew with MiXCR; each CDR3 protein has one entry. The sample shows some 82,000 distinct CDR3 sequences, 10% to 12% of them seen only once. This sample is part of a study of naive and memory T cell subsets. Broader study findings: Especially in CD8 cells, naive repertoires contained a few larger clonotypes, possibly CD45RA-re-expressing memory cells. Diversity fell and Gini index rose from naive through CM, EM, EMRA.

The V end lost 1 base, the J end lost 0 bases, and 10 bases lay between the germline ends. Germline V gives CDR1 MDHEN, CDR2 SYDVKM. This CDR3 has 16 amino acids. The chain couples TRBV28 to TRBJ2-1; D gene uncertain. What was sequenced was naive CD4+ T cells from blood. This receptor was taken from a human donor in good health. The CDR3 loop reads CASSLFPRSSYNEQFF. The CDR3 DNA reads TGTGCCAGCAGTTTATTCCCCCGGAGCTCCTACAATGAGCAGTTCTTC.